This T cell receptor beta chain was sequenced for a study of CD8 T cells in Susac syndrome. This clonotype has a handful of counts. CDR1 is MNHNS, CDR2 SASEGT, per germline. Losses at the gene ends were 4 bases for V and 7 bases for J; bases not matched to a gene: 6. The length of the CDR3 is 14 residues. Random hexamers were used to reverse transcribe the RNA input (about 0.45 to 1 ug). A multiplex approach, immunoSEQ multiplex PCR, amplified TCR beta CDR3 across 54 Vbeta and 13 Jbeta. TCRdb called the immunoSEQ multiplex PCR reads again in MiXCR, with one record for every CDR3 protein. The repertoire consists of hundreds of thousands of distinct CDR3 sequences, with 70% to 90% occurring once and the leading ten covering approximately 0.11%. CD8+ and CD4+ T cells circulating in blood were sequenced for TCR beta.

This TCR was recovered from a human donor with multiple sclerosis. The V and J genes are TRBV6-1 and TRBJ2-1, with 8 bases aligning to TRBD2. Specimen: CD8+ T cells from PBMCs. CDR3 sequence reads: CASSAGRAGNEQFF. Written as DNA, the CDR3 is TGTGCCAGCAGTGCCGGGAGGGCCGGGAATGAGCAGTTCTTC.